One sample yielded the 9 T cell receptor beta chains listed below, sequenced in a study of blood T cells in healthy people across ages. The second PCR ran roughly 7 to 12 cycles with a sample-barcoded 5' primer and J-beta primers. TCRdb re-derived calls from the 5' RACE reads in MiXCR, one entry per CDR3 protein. This table holds about 930,000 distinct CDR3 sequences, about 27% found once. These sequences were also reported in another study, on T cells of mothers and their children.

Sequencing used blood. The receptors originated from a woman aged 40 to 50 in good health.

This clonotype was counted at least ten times. V and J are TRBV5-1 and TRBJ2-1; no definite D call. CDR3 length equals 14 residues. Trimming left V 4 bases short and J 4 bases short, with 12 bases between. CDR1 and CDR2 (germline): SGHRS, YFSETQ. CDR3 sequence reads: CASSPSTEYNEQFF. CDR3 coding DNA: TGCGCCAGCAGCCCTTCAACAGAATACAATGAGCAGTTCTTC.

The V call is TRBV3-1, the J call TRBJ2-3, with TRBD1 matching over 7 bases. Per the germline V gene, CDR1 is LGHDT and CDR2 is YNNKEL (reference sequence). This CDR3 comprises 16 residues. The J segment lost 3 bases and the V segment lost 1 base, leaving 7 bases of the junction unmatched. CDR3 sequence (DNA): TGTGCCAGCAGCCAAGGGACAGGATTAAATACAGATACGCAGTATTTT. The encoded protein is CASSQGTGLNTDTQYF.

The V and J genes are TRBV3-1 and TRBJ2-1, with 9 nucleotides matching TRBD2. Germline V gene data show CDR1 as LGHDT and CDR2 as YNNKEL (reference sequence). The CDR3 is 15 amino acids. Trimming removed 2 bases from V and 6 bases from J; junction bases left unmatched: 5. The CDR3 here is CASSQLAGRVNEQFF. The CDR3 coding sequence is TGTGCCAGCAGCCAACTAGCGGGGAGGGTCAATGAGCAGTTCTTC.

This clonotype was seen at least ten times. V is TRBV7-2 and J is TRBJ1-1; D gene unclear. CDR1 SGHTA and CDR2 FQGNSA come from the germline V gene. This CDR3 is 15 amino acids long. Trimming pared 5 bases from V and 2 bases from J, leaving 15 bases between. CDR3 amino acids: CASSTTPVLNTEAFF. DNA for the CDR3: TGTGCCAGCAGCACGACGCCTGTCCTTAACACTGAAGCTTTCTTT.

This clonotype showed up many times. The chain combines TRBV7-9 with TRBJ2-7; D may be TRBD1 (6 bases). This CDR3 is 15 amino acids long. Germline V CDR1 and CDR2: SEHNR, FQNEAQ (reference sequence). Trimming took off 1 base at V and 2 bases at J, with 12 bases between the two ends. The CDR3 protein is CASSLGGRGTYEQYF. DNA of the CDR3: TGTGCCAGCAGCTTAGGTGGCAGGGGAACCTACGAGCAGTACTTC.

This clonotype came up many times. The chain carries TRBV20-1 and TRBJ2-1, with 9 nucleotides matching TRBD2. V was clipped by 3 bases and J by 8 bases; unmatched bases: 5. There are 13 residues in the CDR3. Germline V lookup: CDR1 DFQATT, CDR2 SNEGSKA (reference sequence). The CDR3 sequence: CSASRTSAHEQFF. The CDR3 bases are TGCAGTGCTAGCCGGACTAGCGCGCATGAGCAGTTCTTC.

The genes are TRBV28 and TRBJ1-1; no clear D gene. This CDR3 comprises 15 residues. Germline loops: CDR1 MDHEN, CDR2 SYDVKM. Trimming removed 5 bases at V and 5 bases at J, with 18 bases between. The CDR3 region has the DNA TGTGCCAGCAGTCGAGAGGGCGGGCTTGGGACTGAAGCTTTCTTT. Amino acids: CASSREGGLGTEAFF.

A remark on this clonotype: A much larger clone is a single base away; this may be a read error. The rearrangement uses TRBV12-3 or TRBV12-4 and TRBJ1-2; a possible D gene is TRBD1 (6 bases). This CDR3 is 14 amino acids long. The CDR3 DNA is TGTGCCAACAGTTTGCTCAGGGGAGGCTATGGCTACACCTTC. Encoded protein: CANSLLRGGYGYTF.

This clonotype appeared a single time. A single base separates this from a much larger clone, so it may be a read error. This chain uses TRBV7-2 with TRBJ2-7; the match to TRBD1 covers 10 bases. After removal of 5 bases from V and 6 bases from J, the junction contained 7 bases not matched to a gene. The CDR3 covers 14 residues. Looked up from germline, CDR1 is SGHTA and CDR2 is FQGNSA. The CDR3 spells CASSQGQGLLEQYF. As DNA, the CDR3 is TGTGCCAGCAGCCAGGGACAGGGGTTGCTCGAGCAGTACTTC.